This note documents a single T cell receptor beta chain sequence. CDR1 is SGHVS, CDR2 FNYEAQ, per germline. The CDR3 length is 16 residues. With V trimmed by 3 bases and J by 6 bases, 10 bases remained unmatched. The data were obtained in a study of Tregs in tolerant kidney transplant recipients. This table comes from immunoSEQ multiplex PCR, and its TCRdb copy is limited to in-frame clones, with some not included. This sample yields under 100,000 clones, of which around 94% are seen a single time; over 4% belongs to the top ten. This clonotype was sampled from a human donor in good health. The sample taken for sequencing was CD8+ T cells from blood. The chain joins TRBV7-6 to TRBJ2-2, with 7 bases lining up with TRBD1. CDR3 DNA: TGTGCCAGCAGCTTCCGACAGGGTCTGTGGGCCGGGGAGCTGTTTTTT. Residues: CASSFRQGLWAGELFF.